The clone carrying this TCR beta chain was seen once. The antigen is unknown. The same CDR3 also results from other DNA sequences found in this sample. This entry is derived from a study of shared clonotypes between healthy human individuals. Findings and limits, study-wide: Generally, naive subsets came out with larger estimated richness than memory subsets.

Naive CD8 cells were CD45RO-negative, positively selected for CCR7, excluding terminally differentiated effector memory CD45RA+ cells. Assay used: immunoSEQ multiplex PCR; TCRdb lists only in-frame clones, some missing. Of roughly 2.1 million clones in the sample, more than 85% were seen once. Sequencing used naive CD8+ T cells from PBMCs. The receptor was derived from a man aged 18 to 30 in good health. Some clones in this sample may be carry-over from other donors' samples.

The CDR3 nucleotides are TGTGCCAGCAGCGATCGTTACGAGCAGTACTTC. Translating it yields CASSDRYEQYF. The rearrangement links TRBV2 to TRBJ2-7; no reliable D call. Trimming cost V 6 bases and J 4 bases, with 7 bases left between them. This CDR3 is 11 amino acids long. Germline V gene lookup returns CDR1 SNHLY and CDR2 FYNNEI.